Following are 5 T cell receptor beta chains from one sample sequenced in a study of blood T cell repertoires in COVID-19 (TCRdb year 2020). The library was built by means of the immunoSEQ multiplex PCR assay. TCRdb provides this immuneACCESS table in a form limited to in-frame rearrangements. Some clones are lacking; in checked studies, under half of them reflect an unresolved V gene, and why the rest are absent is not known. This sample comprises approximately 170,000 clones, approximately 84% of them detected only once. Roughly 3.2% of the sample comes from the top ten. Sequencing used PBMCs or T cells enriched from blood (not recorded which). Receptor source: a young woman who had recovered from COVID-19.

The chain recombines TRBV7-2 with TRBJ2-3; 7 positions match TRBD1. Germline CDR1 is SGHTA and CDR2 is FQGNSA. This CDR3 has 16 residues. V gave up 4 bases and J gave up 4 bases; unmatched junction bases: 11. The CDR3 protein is CASSSTDRSGADTQYF. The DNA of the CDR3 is TGTGCCAGCAGCTCAACGGACAGGTCCGGAGCAGATACGCAGTATTTT.

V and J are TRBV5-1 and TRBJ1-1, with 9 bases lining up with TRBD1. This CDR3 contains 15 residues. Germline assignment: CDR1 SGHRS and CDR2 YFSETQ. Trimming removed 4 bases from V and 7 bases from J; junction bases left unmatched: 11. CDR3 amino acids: CASSGETGGGIEAFF. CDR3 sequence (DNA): TGCGCCAGCAGCGGAGAAACAGGGGGCGGAATTGAAGCTTTCTTT.

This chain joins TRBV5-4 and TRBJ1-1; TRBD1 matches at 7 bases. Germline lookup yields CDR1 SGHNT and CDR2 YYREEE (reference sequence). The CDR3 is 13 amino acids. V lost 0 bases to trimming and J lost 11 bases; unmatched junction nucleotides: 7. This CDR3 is CASSLGGGQKAFF. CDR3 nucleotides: TGTGCCAGCAGCTTGGGAGGGGGACAGAAGGCTTTCTTT.

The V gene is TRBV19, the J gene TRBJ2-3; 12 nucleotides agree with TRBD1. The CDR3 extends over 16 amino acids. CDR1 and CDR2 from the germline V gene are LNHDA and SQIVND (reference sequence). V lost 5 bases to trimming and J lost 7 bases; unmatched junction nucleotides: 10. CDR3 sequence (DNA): TGTGCCAGTAGTCTCGTTCCGGGACAGGGGGCGAATACGCAGTATTTT. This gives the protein CASSLVPGQGANTQYF.

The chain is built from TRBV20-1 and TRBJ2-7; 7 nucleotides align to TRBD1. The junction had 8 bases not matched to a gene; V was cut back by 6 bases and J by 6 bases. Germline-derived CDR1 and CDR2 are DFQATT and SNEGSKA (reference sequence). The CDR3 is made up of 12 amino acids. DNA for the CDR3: TGCAGTGCAAGTAGGACAGGAAGCGAGCAGTACGTC. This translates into CSASRTGSEQYV.